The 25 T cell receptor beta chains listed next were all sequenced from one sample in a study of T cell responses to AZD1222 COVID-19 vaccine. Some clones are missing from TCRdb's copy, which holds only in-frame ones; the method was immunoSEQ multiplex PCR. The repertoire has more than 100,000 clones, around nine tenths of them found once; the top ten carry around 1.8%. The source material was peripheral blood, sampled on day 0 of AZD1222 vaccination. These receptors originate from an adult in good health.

The CDR3 nucleotides are TGTGCCAGCAGCTTAGTCGGCGGGGGCGACGCGGGCAATGAGCAGTTCTTC. Encoded protein: CASSLVGGGDAGNEQFF. The J gene is TRBJ2-1, the V gene TRBV7-2, with TRBD2 as a possible D gene (7 bases). The CDR3 length is 17 residues. Germline V gene lookup returns CDR1 SGHTA and CDR2 FQGNSA. V shed 1 base and J shed 6 bases, with 19 bases lying between them.

The CDR3, as DNA: TGTGCCAGCAGTTACTCGAGTTCCGTTTACTCTGGAAACACCATATATTTT. It is translated as CASSYSSSVYSGNTIYF. J is TRBJ1-3 and V is TRBV6-2 or TRBV6-3; D is uncertain. Germline CDR1 MNHEY, CDR2 SVGEGT. The V end lost 0 bases, the J end lost 0 bases, and 12 bases lay between the germline ends. The CDR3 length is 17 residues.

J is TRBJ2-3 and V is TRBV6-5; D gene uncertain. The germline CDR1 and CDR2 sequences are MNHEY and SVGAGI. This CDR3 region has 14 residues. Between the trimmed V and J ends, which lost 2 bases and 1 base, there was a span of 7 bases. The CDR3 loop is CASSYRAGTDTQYF. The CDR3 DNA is TGTGCCAGCAGTTACCGGGCAGGCACAGATACGCAGTATTTT.

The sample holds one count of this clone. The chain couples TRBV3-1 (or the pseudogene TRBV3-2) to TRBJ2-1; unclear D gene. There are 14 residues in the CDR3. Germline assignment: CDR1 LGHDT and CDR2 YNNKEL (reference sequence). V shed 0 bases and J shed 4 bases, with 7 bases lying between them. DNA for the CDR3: TGTGCCAGCAGCCAAGAACGGATTTACAATGAGCAGTTCTTC. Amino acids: CASSQERIYNEQFF.

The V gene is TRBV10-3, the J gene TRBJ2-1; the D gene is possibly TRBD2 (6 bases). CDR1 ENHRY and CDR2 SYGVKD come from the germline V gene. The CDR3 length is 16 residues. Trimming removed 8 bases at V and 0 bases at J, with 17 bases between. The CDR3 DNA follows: TGTGCCATCTGGGGTGGGACTCAGAGCTCCTACAATGAGCAGTTCTTC. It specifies CAIWGGTQSSYNEQFF.

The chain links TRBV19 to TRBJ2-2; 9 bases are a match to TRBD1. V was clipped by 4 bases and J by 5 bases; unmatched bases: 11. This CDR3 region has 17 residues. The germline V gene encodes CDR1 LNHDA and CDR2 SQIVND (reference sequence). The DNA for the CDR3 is TGTGCCAGTAGTACGCCCCCCGGGACAGGGTTAACCGGGGAGCTGTTTTTT. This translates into CASSTPPGTGLTGELFF. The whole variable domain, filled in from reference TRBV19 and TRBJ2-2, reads DGGITQSPKYLFRKEGQNVTLSCEQNLNHDAMYWYRQDPGQGLRLIYYSQIVNDFQKGDIAEGYSVSREKKESFPLTVTSAQKNPTAFYLCASSTPPGTGLTGELFFGEGSRLTVL.

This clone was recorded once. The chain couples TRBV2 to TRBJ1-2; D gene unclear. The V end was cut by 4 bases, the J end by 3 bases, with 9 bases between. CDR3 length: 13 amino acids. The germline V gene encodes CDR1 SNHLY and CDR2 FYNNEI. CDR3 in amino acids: CASSAGSDYGYTF. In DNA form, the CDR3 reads TGTGCCAGCAGTGCGGGATCTGACTATGGCTACACCTTC. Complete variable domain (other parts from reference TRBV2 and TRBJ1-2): EPEVTQTPSHQVTQMGQEVILRCVPISNHLYFYWYRQILGQKVEFLVSFYNNEISEKSEIFDDQFSVERPDGSNFTLKIRSTKLEDSAMYFCASSAGSDYGYTFGSGTRLTVV.

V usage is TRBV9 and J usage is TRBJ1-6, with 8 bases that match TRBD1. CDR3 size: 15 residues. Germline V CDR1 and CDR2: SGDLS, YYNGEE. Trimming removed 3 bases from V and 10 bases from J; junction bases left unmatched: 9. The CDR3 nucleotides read TGTGCCAGCAGCGGTGGAGGACAGGGCGGCTCACCCCTCCACTTT. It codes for CASSGGGQGGSPLHF.

The CDR3 DNA sequence: TGCGCCAGCAGCTTGGATTGCTCCTACGAGCAGTACGTC. Amino acids: CASSLDCSYEQYV. V gene TRBV5-1 combines with J gene TRBJ2-7; D not resolved. In germline, CDR1 is SGHRS, CDR2 YFSETQ. With 0 bases removed from V and 0 bases from J, the gap between germline ends came to 4 bases. The CDR3 is 13 residues long.

Written as DNA, the CDR3 is TGTGCCAGCAGTCGGGGGACTGCCTCTGGAAACACCATATATTTT. Encoded protein: CASSRGTASGNTIYF. The chain joins TRBV28 to TRBJ1-3; possible D gene TRBD1, 5 bases. This CDR3 has 15 residues. Germline CDR1 is MDHEN and CDR2 is SYDVKM. V lost 5 bases and J lost 0, with 11 bases in between.

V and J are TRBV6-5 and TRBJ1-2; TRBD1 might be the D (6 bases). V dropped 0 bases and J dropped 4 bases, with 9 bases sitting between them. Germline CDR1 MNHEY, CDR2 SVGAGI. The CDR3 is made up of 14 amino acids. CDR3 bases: TGTGCCAGCAGTTACTCGGGGGCCATCTATGGCTACACCTTC. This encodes CASSYSGAIYGYTF.

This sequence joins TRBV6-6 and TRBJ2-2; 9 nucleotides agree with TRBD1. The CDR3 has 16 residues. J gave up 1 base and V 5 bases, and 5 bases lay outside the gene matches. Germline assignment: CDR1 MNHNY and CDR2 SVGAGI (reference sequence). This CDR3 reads CASSPWTGVNTGELFF. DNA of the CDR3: TGTGCCAGCAGTCCCTGGACAGGGGTGAACACCGGGGAGCTGTTTTTT.

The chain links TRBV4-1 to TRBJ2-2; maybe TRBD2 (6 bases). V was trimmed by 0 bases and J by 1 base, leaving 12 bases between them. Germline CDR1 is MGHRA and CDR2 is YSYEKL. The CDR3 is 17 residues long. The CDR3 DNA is TGCGCCAGCAGCCAAGATCTTGGGCGGGGGAACACCGGGGAGCTGTTTTTT. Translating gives CASSQDLGRGNTGELFF.

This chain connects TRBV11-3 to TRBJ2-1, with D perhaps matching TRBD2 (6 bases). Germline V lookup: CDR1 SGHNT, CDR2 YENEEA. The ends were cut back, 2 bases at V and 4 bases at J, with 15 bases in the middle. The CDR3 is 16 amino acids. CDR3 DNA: TGTGCCAGCAGCTTACCCGGGACTGGACCTTACAATGAGCAGTTCTTC. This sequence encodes CASSLPGTGPYNEQFF.

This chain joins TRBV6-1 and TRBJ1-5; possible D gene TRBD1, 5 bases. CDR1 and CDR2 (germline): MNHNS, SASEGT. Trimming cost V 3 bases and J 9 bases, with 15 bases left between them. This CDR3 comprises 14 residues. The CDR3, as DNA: TGTGCCAGCAGTGAGGACATCCCGAGTAGGCCCCAGCATTTT. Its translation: CASSEDIPSRPQHF.

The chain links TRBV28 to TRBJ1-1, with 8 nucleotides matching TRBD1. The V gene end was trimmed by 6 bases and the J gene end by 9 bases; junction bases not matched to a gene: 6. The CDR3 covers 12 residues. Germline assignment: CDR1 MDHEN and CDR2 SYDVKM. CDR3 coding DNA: TGTGCCAGCAGCGCGGACAGGGTAAAAGCTTTCTTT. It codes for CASSADRVKAFF.

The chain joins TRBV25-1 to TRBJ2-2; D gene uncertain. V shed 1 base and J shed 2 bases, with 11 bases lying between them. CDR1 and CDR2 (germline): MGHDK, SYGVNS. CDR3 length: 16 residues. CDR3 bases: TGTGCCAGCAGTGAATCTGCTTCCGAAAACACCGGGGAGCTGTTTTTT. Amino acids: CASSESASENTGELFF.

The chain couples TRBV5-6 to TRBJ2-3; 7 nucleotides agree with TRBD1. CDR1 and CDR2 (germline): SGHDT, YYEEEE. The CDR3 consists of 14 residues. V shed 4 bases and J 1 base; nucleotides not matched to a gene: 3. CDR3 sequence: CASSAGQGTDTQYF. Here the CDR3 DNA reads TGTGCCAGCAGCGCCGGACAGGGCACAGATACGCAGTATTTT.

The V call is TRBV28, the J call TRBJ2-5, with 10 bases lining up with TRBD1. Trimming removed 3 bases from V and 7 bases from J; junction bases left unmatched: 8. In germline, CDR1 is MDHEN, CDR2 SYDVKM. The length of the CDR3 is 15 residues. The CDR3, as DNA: TGTGCCAGCAGTTTTCCCGGGACAGGGGAGGGGACCCAGTACTTC. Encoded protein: CASSFPGTGEGTQYF.

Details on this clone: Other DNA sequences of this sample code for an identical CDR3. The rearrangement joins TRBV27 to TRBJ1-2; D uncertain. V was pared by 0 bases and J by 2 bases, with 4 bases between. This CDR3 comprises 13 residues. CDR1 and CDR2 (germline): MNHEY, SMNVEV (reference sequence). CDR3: CASSLSGNYGYTF. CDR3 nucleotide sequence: TGTGCCAGCAGTTTATCAGGGAACTATGGCTACACCTTC.

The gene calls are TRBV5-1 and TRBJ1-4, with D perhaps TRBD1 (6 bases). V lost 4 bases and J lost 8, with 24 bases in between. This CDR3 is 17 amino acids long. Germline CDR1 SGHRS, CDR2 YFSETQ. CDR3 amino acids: CASSRTTGAQWQEKLFF. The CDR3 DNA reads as TGCGCCAGCAGCCGAACGACAGGAGCTCAATGGCAGGAAAAACTGTTTTTT. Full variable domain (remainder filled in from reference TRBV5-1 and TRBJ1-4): KAGVTQTPRYLIKTRGQQVTLSCSPISGHRSVSWYQQTPGQGLQFLFEYFSETQRNKGNFPGRFSGRQFSNSRSEMNVSTLELGDSALYLCASSRTTGAQWQEKLFFGSGTQLSVL.

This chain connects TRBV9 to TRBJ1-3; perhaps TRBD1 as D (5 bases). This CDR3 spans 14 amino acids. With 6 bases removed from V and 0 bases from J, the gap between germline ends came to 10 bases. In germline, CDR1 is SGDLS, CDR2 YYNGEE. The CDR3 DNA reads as TGTGCCAGCACAACACAGGCCTCTGGAAACACCATATATTTT. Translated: CASTTQASGNTIYF.

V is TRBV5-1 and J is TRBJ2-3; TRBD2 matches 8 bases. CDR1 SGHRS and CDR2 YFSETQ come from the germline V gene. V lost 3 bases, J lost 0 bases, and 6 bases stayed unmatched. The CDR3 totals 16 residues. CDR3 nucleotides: TGCGCCAGCAGCTCAACCGGGGGGGTCAGCACAGATACGCAGTATTTT. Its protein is CASSSTGGVSTDTQYF.

The CDR3: CASSWAPGYYEQYF. CDR3 sequence (DNA): TGCGCCAGCAGCTGGGCCCCGGGATACTACGAGCAGTACTTC. This rearrangement joins TRBV5-1 to TRBJ2-7; D is possibly TRBD2 (5 bases). Trimming removed 3 bases from V and 3 bases from J, with 13 bases in between. The CDR3 extends over 14 amino acids. The V gene's germline CDR1 is SGHRS and CDR2 YFSETQ.

The CDR3: CASSPQQGFGNQPQHF. The CDR3 DNA is TGTGCCAGCAGCCCGCAACAGGGATTCGGCAATCAGCCCCAGCATTTT. This chain joins TRBV5-5 and TRBJ1-5, with D possibly matching TRBD1 (6 bases). The V end was cut by 4 bases, the J end by 2 bases, with 16 bases between. Germline V gene data show CDR1 as SGHKS and CDR2 as YYEKEE (reference sequence). The CDR3 loop spans 16 amino acids.